This T cell receptor beta chain was captured in a study of cytomegalovirus exposure and HLA in healthy donors (dated by TCRdb to 2017 to 2019). For context, the study as a whole: In an earlier analysis of 587 of the donors, 250 to 300 Gb of sequence data and 90 million to 120 million unique TCR beta sequences from 180 million or so T cells were reported. Donor age, sex, ethnicity and CMV serostatus were collected together with the repertoire data. Both class I and class II loci were covered by HLA typing, at four-digit resolution. A later analysis re-analyzed previously published TCR beta repertoires from 660 or so donors and added high-resolution HLA genotyping to study TCR occurrence patterns. Among the roughly 400 genotyped donors, under 90% belonged to the genetic ancestry cluster associated with self-reported Caucasian donors. In the later analysis, no new phenotypic data were used to find candidate immune exposures; instead, reliance was placed on TCR beta sequences and their occurrence across donors. The study used immunosequencing to profile the T cell repertoires of several hundred subjects and linked those repertoires to cytomegalovirus serostatus. All discovery cohort repertoires had been generated on a single sequencing platform. An early release that covered 500 to 800 HLA-typed donors contained around 300 gigabases of sequencing data and tens of millions of unique TCR sequences. The number of typed donors differed by locus: about 620-630 for A, B, C, DRB1 and DQB1; some 500 for DQA1; 600 to 610 for DPA1; and 450 to 480 for DPB1. High-throughput TCR immunosequencing, statistical association of individual TCRs with disease status, and machine learning were combined to predict cytomegalovirus infection status. In an earlier analysis of 500 to 650 of the donors, high-throughput TCR beta sequencing was used to judge whether each TCR beta V gene segment behaved as functional or pseudogenic. Besides the first cohort of roughly 660 subjects, a separate validation cohort made up of around 120 different subjects was used. The study aimed to test whether cataloging public T cell receptors could reveal signatures of past pathogen exposure. A later genetic analysis took genome-wide SNP genotypes for about 60% of the roughly 670 donors and used that subset as a discovery cohort. Among some 400 genotyped donors of the cohort, an average of around 220,000 unique TCR beta nucleotide sequences was sequenced per donor, of which roughly 18% were non-productive. A handful of DR-DQ haplotypes were treated as single units for association and clustering because of strong linkage in the cohort.

Findings and caveats that apply to the study as a whole: An association between a missense DCLRE1C variant and V-gene and J-gene trimming of TCR beta chains was found in a later genetic analysis and replicated in an independent cohort. A cluster of highly shared sequence variants was judged likely to be a technical artifact of the sequencing pipeline. In a later analysis, most CMV-associated TCR beta chains were found to appear HLA-restricted, with HLA associations seemingly driven largely by CMV exposure. According to a later genetic analysis, donors in an Asian-associated ancestry cluster had fewer N-insertions in productive TCRs than the roughly 700-donor mean. The study gave a list of under 200 TCR beta chains associated with cytomegalovirus. A few of the identified cytomegalovirus-associated TCR beta chains were confirmed in vitro to be specific for cytomegalovirus antigens. A later analysis found that HLA-associated TCR beta chains were more clonally expanded and had lower generation probabilities than equally common non-associated chains. Assigning TCR associations to individual alleles was difficult when HLA alleles, especially DR and DQ, strongly co-occurred. It was suggested by the authors that the approach could potentially be generalized to other disease states and immunological phenotypes. For the cohort, immune exposure information was limited to CMV serostatus. Linkage disequilibrium might explain the correlated functional status among segregating V segments, but an unknown experimental factor could not be excluded. Because counts were too low, roughly 17 rarely observed V segments, including chromosome 9 orphons, were left out of the earlier analysis of over 550 of the donors. Some IMGT-functional V segments, including TRBV6-2 and TRBV6-3, could not be distinguished by the 87-base-pair reads and were therefore excluded. Because HLA typing was unavailable for some donors at each locus, only the typed subset was used in association tests. A later analysis found that TCR association rates varied across HLA loci, with DRB1 alleles showing the most associated TCRs and HLA-C alleles the fewest. Most TCR sequences were seen in very few donors, while some public TCRs were found in many individuals. Broadly in line with IMGT annotations, most TCR beta V segments showed up in productive rearrangements about 87% or about 30% of the time in an earlier analysis of 587 of the donors. The presence/absence analyses assumed that sequencing depth was roughly uniform across donors, and that assumption may not be true. A further reported finding was that TCR beta sequences accurately predicted the HLA-A and HLA-B alleles for most subjects in the first cohort. A later analysis associated 16,951 TCR beta sequences with specific HLA alleles at a false discovery rate of 0.05. The cohort was sequenced for TCR beta chains only, and without alpha or paired-chain data the features that could be detected were limited. A later analysis reported that several top co-occurrence clusters appeared linked to parvovirus B19, influenza, CMV and Epstein-Barr virus. Cytomegalovirus status was reported to be diagnosed by the classifier with high specificity and sensitivity in both the original and validation cohorts.

The cohort consisted of 666 healthy bone marrow donors. At the time of sampling, every cohort member was nominally healthy, though immune exposures that went unrecorded were likely present. The donor was CMV seronegative and belonged to the group of 352 seronegative cohort members. A peripheral blood sample was provided by each donor, and peripheral blood mononuclear cells were used for TCR beta sequencing. Genomic DNA extraction from the blood cell samples was performed with the Qiagen DNeasy Blood Extraction Kit. In the germline V gene, CDR1 corresponds to SQVTM and CDR2 to ANQGSEA. There are 13 amino acids in the CDR3, from cysteine to phenylalanine inclusive. Only the CDR3 DNA is retained, 39 bases long and in frame from the first base. V lost 5 bases and J lost 1 base, and the count of bases not matched to a germline gene is 2. Notes on this clone: It lacks a known antigen. Base quality data are lacking; no much larger clone is found one base away. This specimen includes other DNA sequences encoding the same CDR3.

The method was the immunoSEQ multiplex PCR assay. A mixture of 60 forward primers for TCR Vbeta segments and 13 reverse primers for TCR Jbeta segments was used in the multiplex PCR. The CDR3 region of rearranged TCR beta genes was amplified from genomic DNA by a multiplex PCR assay. Amplified TCR beta libraries were sequenced as 87-base-pair reads on the Illumina HiSeq System. The authors' pipeline ran thus. A later analysis counted approximately 84 million unique TCR beta chains across the roughly 700 repertoires, and 10 million to 11 million of these chains were shared by at least two donors. To remove PCR and sequencing errors, raw reads were error-corrected and collapsed into unique sequences using a nearest-neighbor algorithm that merged closely related sequences. To assign V, D and J gene segments, CDR3 sequences were aligned to IMGT reference sequences. For a sequence to be retained, at least a six-nucleotide match to both a V gene segment and a J gene segment was required. A rearrangement counted as productive if the CDR3 had no stop codons and remained in frame with V and J, and every other rearrangement counted as non-productive. Following IMGT convention, CDR3 was defined as the stretch from the second conserved V-encoded cysteine to the conserved J-encoded phenylalanine. In an earlier analysis of around 640 of the donors, sequences lacking an unambiguous match to a single V gene segment were excluded. An earlier analysis of approximately 590 of the donors called V segments functional above 56.7% productive rearrangements and segregating when the between-donor standard deviation exceeded 5%. A statistical classification framework was built for diagnosing cytomegalovirus status from the catalog of TCR beta chain sequences. In a later analysis, TCR nucleotide sequences were compared against IMGT/GENE-DB human TR gene sequences so that V and J genes could be assigned. A later analysis assigned CDR3 sequences and most-parsimonious VDJ recombination scenarios with the TCRdist pipeline. In a later analysis, each TCR beta chain was defined by its CDR3 amino acid sequence together with its V-gene family, and reads lacking a unique V-gene family were excluded. A later analysis removed 550 to 700 highly shared, low-generation-probability nucleotide sequences to deal with suspected cross-contamination and a sequencing artifact. In a later analysis, a clonal expansion index was calculated for each public chain from normalized within-repertoire ranks of inferred template counts. In a later analysis, generation probabilities were computed with a VDJ recombination model fitted to out-of-frame rearrangements, and the resulting probabilities were checked against IGoR. In a later analysis, TCR-TCR, TCR-HLA and TCR-CMV co-occurrence was scored with hypergeometric tests, and a repertoire-size bias correction was applied to TCR pairs. A later analysis estimated false discovery rates by permuting HLA or CMV assignments 20 times. In a later analysis, co-occurring TCRs were grouped with DBSCAN, and TCRdist sequence similarity was added when clustering was performed within HLA-allele-positive subsets. Co-occurrence clustering excluded repertoires with fewer than 30,000 or more than 120,000 public chains, plus five with anomalous nucleotide sharing. TCRdb retrieved this table from immuneACCESS and kept in-frame rearrangements only. Not all clones are present; in checked studies, unresolved V genes account for under half, and no reason is known for the remainder. V and J calls and clone size are given by that table; D and trimming were obtained from the DNA. For this sample the table gives 45,000 to 65,000 clones, of which around 70% were detected only once. About 3.1% of the sample goes to the ten largest clones.

The V and J segments used are TRBV29-1 and TRBJ1-3, with TRBD1 matching 7 junction bases. Sequenced material: PBMCs. The clonotype comes from a young man in good health and CMV-seronegative. CDR3 protein: CSVRTGSGNTIYF. The DNA sequence is given as TGCAGCGTTCGGACAGGATCTGGAAACACCATATATTTT.